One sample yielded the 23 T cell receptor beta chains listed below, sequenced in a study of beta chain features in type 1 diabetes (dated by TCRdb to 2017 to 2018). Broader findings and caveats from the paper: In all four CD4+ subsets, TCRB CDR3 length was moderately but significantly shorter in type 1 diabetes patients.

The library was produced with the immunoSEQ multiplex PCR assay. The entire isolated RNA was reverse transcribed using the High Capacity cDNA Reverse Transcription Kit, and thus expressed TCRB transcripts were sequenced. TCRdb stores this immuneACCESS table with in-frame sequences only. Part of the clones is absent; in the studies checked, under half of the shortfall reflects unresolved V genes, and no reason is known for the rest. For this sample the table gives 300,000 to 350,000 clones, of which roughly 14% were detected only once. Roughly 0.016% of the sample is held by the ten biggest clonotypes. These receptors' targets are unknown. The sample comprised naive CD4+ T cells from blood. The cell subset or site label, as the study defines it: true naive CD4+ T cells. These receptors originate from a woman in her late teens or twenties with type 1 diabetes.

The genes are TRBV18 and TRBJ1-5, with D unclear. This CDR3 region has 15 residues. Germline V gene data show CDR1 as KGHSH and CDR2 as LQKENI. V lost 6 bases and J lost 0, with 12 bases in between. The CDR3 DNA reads TGTGCCAGCTCCTCAATGGAGAATAGCAATCAGCCCCAGCATTTT. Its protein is CASSSMENSNQPQHF.

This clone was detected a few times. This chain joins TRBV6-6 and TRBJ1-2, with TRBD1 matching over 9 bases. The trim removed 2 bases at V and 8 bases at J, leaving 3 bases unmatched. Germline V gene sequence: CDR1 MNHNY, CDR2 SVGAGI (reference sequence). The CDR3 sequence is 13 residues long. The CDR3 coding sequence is TGTGCCAGCAGTTACGGACAGGGGATGGGCTACACCTTC. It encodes CASSYGQGMGYTF.

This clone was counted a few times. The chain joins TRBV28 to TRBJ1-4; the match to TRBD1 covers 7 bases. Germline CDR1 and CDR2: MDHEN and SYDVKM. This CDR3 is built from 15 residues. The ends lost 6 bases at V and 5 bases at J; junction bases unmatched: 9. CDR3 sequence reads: CASRPRDRPNEKLFF. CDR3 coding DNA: TGTGCCAGCAGGCCTCGGGACAGACCAAATGAAAAACTGTTTTTT.

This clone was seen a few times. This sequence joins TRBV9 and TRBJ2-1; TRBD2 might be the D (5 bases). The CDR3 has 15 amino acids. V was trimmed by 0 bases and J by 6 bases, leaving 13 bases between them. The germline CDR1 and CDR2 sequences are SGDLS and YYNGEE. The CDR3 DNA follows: TGTGCCAGCAGCGTAGGGCTAGCCCGCGGCAATGAGCAGTTCTTC. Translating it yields CASSVGLARGNEQFF.

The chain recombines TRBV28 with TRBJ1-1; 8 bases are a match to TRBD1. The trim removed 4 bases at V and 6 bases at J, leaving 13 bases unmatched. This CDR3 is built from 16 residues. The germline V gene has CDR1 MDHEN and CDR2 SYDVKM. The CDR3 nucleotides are TGTGCCAGCAGTTGGAGAGCGCAGGGGGCTCTCTCTGAAGCTTTCTTT. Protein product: CASSWRAQGALSEAFF. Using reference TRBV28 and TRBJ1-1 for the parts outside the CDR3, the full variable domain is DVKVTQSSRYLVKRTGEKVFLECVQDMDHENMFWYRQDPGLGLRLIYFSYDVKMKEKGDIPEGYSVSREKKERFSLILESASTNQTSMYLCASSWRAQGALSEAFFGQGTRLTVV.

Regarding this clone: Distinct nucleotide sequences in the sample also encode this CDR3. The CDR3 spells CASSLVGTSAYNEQFF. Here the CDR3 DNA reads TGCGCCAGCAGCTTGGTTGGGACTAGCGCTTACAATGAGCAGTTCTTC. The chain uses TRBV5-1 and TRBJ2-1, with TRBD2 identical over 10 bases. V dropped 0 bases and J dropped 4; count of bases not matched to a gene: 4. Germline CDR1 reads SGHRS; CDR2 reads YFSETQ. This CDR3 contains 16 residues.

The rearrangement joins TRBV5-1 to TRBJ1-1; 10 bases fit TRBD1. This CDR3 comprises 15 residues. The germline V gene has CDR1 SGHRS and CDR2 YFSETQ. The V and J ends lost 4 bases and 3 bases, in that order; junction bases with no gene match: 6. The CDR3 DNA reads TGCGCCAGCAGCGGGAGGACAGGGGGAGACACTGAAGCTTTCTTT. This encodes CASSGRTGGDTEAFF.

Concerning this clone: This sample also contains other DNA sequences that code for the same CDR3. CDR3 coding DNA: TGCGCCAGCAGCTTGGAAGGAGGGTCGGGCACAGATACGCAGTATTTT. Its protein is CASSLEGGSGTDTQYF. V and J are TRBV5-1 and TRBJ2-3; TRBD2 is a possible D gene (6 bases). The germline V and J ends were trimmed by 0 bases and 1 base, with 12 bases remaining between them. The CDR3 totals 16 residues. The germline CDR1 and CDR2 sequences are SGHRS and YFSETQ.

The DNA for the CDR3 is TGTGCCAGCAGTTCAGCCCGGGGGGCAGTCGGGAATGAGCAGTTCTTC. Translated, it gives CASSSARGAVGNEQFF. The gene calls are TRBV11-2 and TRBJ2-1; tentatively, D is TRBD2 (7 bases). Germline loops: CDR1 SGHAT, CDR2 FQNNGV. The CDR3 sequence is 16 residues long. The V gene lost 6 bases and the J gene lost 7 bases, with 22 bases spanning the gap.

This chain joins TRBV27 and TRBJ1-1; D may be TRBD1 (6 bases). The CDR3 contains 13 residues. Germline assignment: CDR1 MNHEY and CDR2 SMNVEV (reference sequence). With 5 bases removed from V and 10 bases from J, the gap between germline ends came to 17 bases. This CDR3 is CASSPHQGQSAFF. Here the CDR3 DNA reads TGTGCCAGCAGTCCTCACCAGGGACAATCAGCTTTCTTT.

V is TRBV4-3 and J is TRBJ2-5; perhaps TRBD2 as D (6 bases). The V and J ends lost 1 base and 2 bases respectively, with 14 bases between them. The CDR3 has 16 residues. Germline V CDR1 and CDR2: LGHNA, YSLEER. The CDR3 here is CASSQAFLARQETQYF. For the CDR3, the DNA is TGCGCCAGCAGCCAAGCTTTCCTAGCGAGGCAAGAGACCCAGTACTTC.

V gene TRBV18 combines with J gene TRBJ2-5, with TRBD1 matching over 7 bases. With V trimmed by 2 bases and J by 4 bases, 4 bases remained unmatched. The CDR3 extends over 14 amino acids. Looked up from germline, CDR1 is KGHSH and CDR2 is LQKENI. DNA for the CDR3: TGTGCCAGCTCACCAGACAGGGCGTTAGAGACCCAGTACTTC. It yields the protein CASSPDRALETQYF.

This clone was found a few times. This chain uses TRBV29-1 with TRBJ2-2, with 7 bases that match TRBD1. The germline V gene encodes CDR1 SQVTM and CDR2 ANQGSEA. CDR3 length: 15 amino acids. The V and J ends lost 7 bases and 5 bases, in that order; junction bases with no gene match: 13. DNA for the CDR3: TGCAGCGCCGGTGGGAAGGGGGCCTGGACCGGGGAGCTGTTTTTT. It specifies CSAGGKGAWTGELFF.

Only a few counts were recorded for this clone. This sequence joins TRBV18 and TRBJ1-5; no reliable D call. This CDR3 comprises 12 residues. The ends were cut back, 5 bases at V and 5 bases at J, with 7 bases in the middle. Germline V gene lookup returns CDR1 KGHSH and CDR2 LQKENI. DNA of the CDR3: TGTGCCAGCTCAGGGCTCGATCAGCCCCAGCATTTT. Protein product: CASSGLDQPQHF.

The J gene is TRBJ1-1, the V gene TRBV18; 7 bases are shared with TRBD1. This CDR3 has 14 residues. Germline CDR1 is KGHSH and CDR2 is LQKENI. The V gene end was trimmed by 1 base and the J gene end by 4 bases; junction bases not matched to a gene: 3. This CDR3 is CASSPRSGGTEAFF. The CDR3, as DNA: TGTGCCAGCTCACCACGTTCAGGGGGCACTGAAGCTTTCTTT. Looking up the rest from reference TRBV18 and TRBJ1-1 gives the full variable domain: NAGVMQNPRHLVRRRGQEARLRCSPMKGHSHVYWYRQLPEEGLKFMVYLQKENIIDESGMPKERFSAEFPKEGPSILRIQQVVRGDSAAYFCASSPRSGGTEAFFGQGTRLTVV.

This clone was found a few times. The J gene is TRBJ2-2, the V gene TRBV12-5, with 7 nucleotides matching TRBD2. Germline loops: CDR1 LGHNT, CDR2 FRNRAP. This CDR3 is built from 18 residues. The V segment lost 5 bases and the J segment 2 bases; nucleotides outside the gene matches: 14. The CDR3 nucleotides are TGTGCTAGTGGTGCCGGGACTACAACCCCCCGAAACACCGGGGAGCTGTTTTTT. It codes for CASGAGTTTPRNTGELFF.

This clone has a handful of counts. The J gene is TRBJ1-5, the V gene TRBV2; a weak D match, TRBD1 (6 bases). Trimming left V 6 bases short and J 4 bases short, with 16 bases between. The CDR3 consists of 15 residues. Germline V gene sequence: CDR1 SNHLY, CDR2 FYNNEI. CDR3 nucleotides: TGTGCCAGCAGCGACGAAGGACAGCCGAATCAGCCCCAGCATTTT. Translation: CASSDEGQPNQPQHF.

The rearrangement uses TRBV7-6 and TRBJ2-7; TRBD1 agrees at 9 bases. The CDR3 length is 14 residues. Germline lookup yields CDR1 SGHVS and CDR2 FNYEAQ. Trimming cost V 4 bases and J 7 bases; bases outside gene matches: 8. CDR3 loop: CASSYGTGLGEQYF. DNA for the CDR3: TGTGCCAGCAGCTACGGGACAGGGTTGGGTGAGCAGTACTTC.

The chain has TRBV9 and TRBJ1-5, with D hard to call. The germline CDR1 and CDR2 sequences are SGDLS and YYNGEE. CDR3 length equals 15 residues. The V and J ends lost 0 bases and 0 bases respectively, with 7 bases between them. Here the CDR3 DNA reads TGTGCCAGCAGCGTAGACAGTTTTAGCAATCAGCCCCAGCATTTT. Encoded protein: CASSVDSFSNQPQHF.

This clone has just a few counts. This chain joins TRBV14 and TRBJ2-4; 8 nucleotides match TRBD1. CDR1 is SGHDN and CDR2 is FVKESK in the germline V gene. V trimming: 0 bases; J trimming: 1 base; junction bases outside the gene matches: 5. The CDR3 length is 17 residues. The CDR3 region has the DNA TGTGCCAGCAGCCAAGATTGGTACAGGGGGGCCAAAAACATTCAGTACTTC. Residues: CASSQDWYRGAKNIQYF.

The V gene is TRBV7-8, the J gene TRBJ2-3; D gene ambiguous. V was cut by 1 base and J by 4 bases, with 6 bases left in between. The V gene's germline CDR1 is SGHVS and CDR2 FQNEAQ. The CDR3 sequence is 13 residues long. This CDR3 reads CASSLGLSDTQYF. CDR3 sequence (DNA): TGTGCCAGCAGCTTAGGTCTCTCAGATACGCAGTATTTT.

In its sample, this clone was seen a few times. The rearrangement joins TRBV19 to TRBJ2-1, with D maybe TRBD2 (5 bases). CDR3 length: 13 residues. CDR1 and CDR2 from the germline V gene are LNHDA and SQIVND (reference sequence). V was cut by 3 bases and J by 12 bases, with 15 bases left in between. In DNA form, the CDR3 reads TGTGCCAGTAGTATTCCGGGATCCAGCACGCAGTTCTTC. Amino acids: CASSIPGSSTQFF.

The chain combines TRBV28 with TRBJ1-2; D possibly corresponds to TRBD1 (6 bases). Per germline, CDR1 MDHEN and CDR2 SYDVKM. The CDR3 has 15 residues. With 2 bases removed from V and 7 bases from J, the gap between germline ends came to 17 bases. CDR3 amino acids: CASSLPQGWLSGYTF. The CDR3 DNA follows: TGTGCCAGCAGTTTACCACAGGGCTGGTTGAGTGGCTACACCTTC.